This T cell receptor (beta chain) appears in the sequencing data of a study of blood T cells in healthy people across ages. Study overall: The capture of about one barcoded beta molecule per two T cells was achieved by template switching.

Overall study findings and caveats: TCR beta diversity, measured per million T cells, fell in a roughly linear way with age. Strongly correlated with naive T cell percentage was TCR beta diversity.

The CDR3 is 16 residues long. After removal of 3 bases from V and 8 bases from J, the junction contained 10 bases not matched to a gene. CDR1 is SGHDT, CDR2 YYEEEE, per germline. The table lists this clonotype with a count of one. No antigen is known for it. Primed by a sample-barcoded 5' primer and a J-beta primer mix, a second PCR proceeded for 7 to 11 cycles. Unique molecular identifiers of 12 random nucleotides labeled each cDNA. TCRdb fed the 5' RACE reads into MiXCR, producing one record per CDR3 protein. Of around 750,000 distinct CDR3 sequences in the sample, roughly 50% were seen once. This clonotype was sampled from a man aged 80 or over in good health. Sequencing input: blood. The rearrangement links TRBV5-6 to TRBJ2-1; 11 nucleotides match TRBD2. Here the CDR3 DNA reads TGTGCCAGCAGCTCGGCGCCGCGACTAGCGGGATATGAGCAGTTCTTC. This gives the protein CASSSAPRLAGYEQFF. Using reference TRBV5-6 and TRBJ2-1 for the parts outside the CDR3, the full variable domain is DAGVTQSPTHLIKTRGQQVTLRCSPKSGHDTVSWYQQALGQGPQFIFQYYEEEERQRGNFPDRFSGHQFPNYSSELNVNALLLGDSALYLCASSSAPRLAGYEQFFGPGTRLTVL.